The T cell receptor beta chain under discussion was sequenced for a study of T cell responses to AZD1222 COVID-19 vaccine. General study results and limits: In a largely white British group with more females than males, clonal diversity was possibly underestimated. Spike-specific TCR breadth and depth both grew after two AZD1222 doses. At study baseline, merely roughly 6 AZD1222 recipients were seropositive.

Concerning this clone: Antigen specificity is unknown.

Here immunoSEQ multiplex PCR was the method, and the copy in TCRdb shows in-frame clones only, minus some. This sample has under 150,000 clones; approximately 94% occur once, and the top ten carry 3.1%. The CDR3 consists of 12 residues. From germline, CDR1 is SGHDT and CDR2 YYEEEE. V was shortened by 4 bases and J by 7 bases, with 9 bases between the two germline ends. The rearrangement links TRBV5-6 to TRBJ2-1; D uncertain. The receptor comes from an adult in good health. This specimen was peripheral blood, taken on day 0 of AZD1222 vaccination. This CDR3 is CASSTDVNEQFF. The CDR3 bases are TGTGCCAGCAGCACGGACGTTAATGAGCAGTTCTTC. Full variable domain (missing parts from reference TRBV5-6 and TRBJ2-1): DAGVTQSPTHLIKTRGQQVTLRCSPKSGHDTVSWYQQALGQGPQFIFQYYEEEERQRGNFPDRFSGHQFPNYSSELNVNALLLGDSALYLCASSTDVNEQFFGPGTRLTVL.